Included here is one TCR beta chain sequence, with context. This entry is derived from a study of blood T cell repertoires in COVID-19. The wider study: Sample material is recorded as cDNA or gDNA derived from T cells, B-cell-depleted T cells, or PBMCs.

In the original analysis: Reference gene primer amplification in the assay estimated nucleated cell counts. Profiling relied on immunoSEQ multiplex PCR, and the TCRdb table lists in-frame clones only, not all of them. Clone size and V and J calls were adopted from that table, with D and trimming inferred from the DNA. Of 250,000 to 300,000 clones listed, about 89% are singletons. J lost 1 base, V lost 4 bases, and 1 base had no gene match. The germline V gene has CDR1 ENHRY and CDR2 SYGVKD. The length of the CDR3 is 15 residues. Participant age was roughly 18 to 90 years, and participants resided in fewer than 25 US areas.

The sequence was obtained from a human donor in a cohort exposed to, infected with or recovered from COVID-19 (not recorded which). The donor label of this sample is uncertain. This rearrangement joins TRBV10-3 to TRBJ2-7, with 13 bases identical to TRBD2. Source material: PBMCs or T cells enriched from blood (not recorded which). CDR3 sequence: CAISGGLAGSYEQYF. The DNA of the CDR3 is TGTGCCATCAGTGGGGGACTAGCGGGATCCTACGAGCAGTACTTC.